Listed here are 2 T cell receptor beta chains from one sample, sequenced in a study of low-dose radiotherapy and immunotherapy resistance in tumors (dated by TCRdb to 2021 to 2024). First-strand cDNA was synthesized with Superscript III and a set of TRAV- and TRBV-specific primers, covering both TCRalpha and TCRbeta chains. TCRs were amplified with Phusion for around 20 PCR cycles, with a constant-region primer paired with the adapter attached to the V primers. The raw public reads went through TCRdb reprocessing: fastp at Q25, MiXCR clone calling, in-frame beta chains kept. Rows are unified per CDR3 protein, each entry keeping the most common DNA and genes. This sample gives about 12,000 distinct CDR3 sequences in total; around four fifths of them show up just once. The ten largest clones take up around 3.7% of the sample. The receptors derive from a human donor with advanced metastatic prostate, ovarian, gallbladder or colorectal cancer (not recorded which). This table probably holds off-target reads from a library built for another chain.

The rearrangement uses TRBV20-1 and TRBJ2-5; D is undetermined. The CDR3 length is 16 residues. In germline, CDR1 is DFQATT, CDR2 SNEGSKA (reference sequence). Trimming took off 3 bases at V and 4 bases at J, with 21 bases between the two ends. CDR3 coding DNA: TGCAGTGCTAGTCGTTTCGGGCAAACCGACCGAGAGACCCAGTACTTC. Translation: CSASRFGQTDRETQYF.

CDR3 DNA sequence: TGTGCCAGCAGCCTGACAAGCGGGAATGAGCAGTTCTTC. It translates to CASSLTSGNEQFF. The J gene is TRBJ2-1, the V gene TRBV28, with D possibly being TRBD2 (6 bases). This CDR3 contains 13 residues. Germline lookup yields CDR1 MDHEN and CDR2 SYDVKM. V was trimmed by 6 bases and J by 7 bases, leaving 13 bases between them.